A single sample gave rise to the 16 T cell receptor beta chains below, sequenced in a study of shared clonotypes between healthy human individuals. The data were produced by immunoSEQ multiplex PCR, yet TCRdb's version contains in-frame clones alone and is incomplete. The data hold some 2,100,000 clones, with approximately 96% observed a single time. What was sequenced was naive CD4+ T cells sorted from blood. Subset indicated: CD45RA+ positively selected. These receptor sequences come from a man younger than 30 in good health.

A few counts support this clone. V usage is TRBV6-5 and J usage is TRBJ1-2, with TRBD1 matching over 7 bases. CDR1 and CDR2 from the germline V gene are MNHEY and SVGAGI. The CDR3 spans 14 residues. V shed 7 bases and J 4 bases; nucleotides not matched to a gene: 9. CDR3 coding DNA: TGTGCCAGCACCCAGGGGGTCGGGCGCTATGGCTACACCTTC. Residues: CASTQGVGRYGYTF.

A single count supports this clone. The chain combines TRBV6-1 with TRBJ1-2; no firm D call. The CDR3 loop spans 13 amino acids. V lost 4 bases and J 7 bases, leaving 13 bases between the germline ends. Germline V gene lookup returns CDR1 MNHNS and CDR2 SASEGT. CDR3 amino acids: CASSVRRQSGYTF. CDR3 DNA: TGTGCCAGCAGTGTGCGCAGGCAGTCTGGCTACACCTTC.

The chain has TRBV21-1 and TRBJ2-5; the table's TRBD1 call for D was not verified on the DNA. TRBV21-1 is a known pseudogene. The CDR3 is 15 amino acids. The DNA of the CDR3 is TGTGCCAGCAGCAAAAGGGGACAGATAGGACAGACCCAGTACTTC. It translates to CASSKRGQIGQTQYF.

The chain recombines TRBV18 with TRBJ2-7, with 7 positions matching TRBD1. The CDR3 loop spans 17 amino acids. Per the germline V gene, CDR1 is KGHSH and CDR2 is LQKENI. Unmatched junction bases numbered 12, after V lost 4 bases and J lost 0 bases. CDR3 nucleotide sequence: TGTGCCAGCTCACTGGGCACCGGGACAGCCATCTCCTACGAGCAGTACTTC. Protein product: CASSLGTGTAISYEQYF. Looking up the rest from reference TRBV18 and TRBJ2-7 gives the full variable domain: NAGVMQNPRHLVRRRGQEARLRCSPMKGHSHVYWYRQLPEEGLKFMVYLQKENIIDESGMPKERFSAEFPKEGPSILRIQQVVRGDSAAYFCASSLGTGTAISYEQYFGPGTRLTVT.

This chain uses TRBV6-1 with TRBJ2-1, with D perhaps TRBD1 (5 bases). Germline V gives CDR1 MNHNS, CDR2 SASEGT. CDR3 size: 15 residues. V dropped 6 bases and J dropped 7 bases, with 19 bases sitting between them. Here the CDR3 DNA reads TGTGCCAGCAGGGACATACCTCATACAGAAAATGAGCAGTTCTTC. Translated: CASRDIPHTENEQFF.

The rearrangement links TRBV18 to TRBJ2-3, with TRBD1 identical over 9 bases. The V segment lost 10 bases and the J segment 6 bases; nucleotides outside the gene matches: 8. The CDR3 is 13 residues long. Germline loops: CDR1 KGHSH, CDR2 LQKENI. The CDR3 DNA follows: TGTGCCACCCAAACAGGGGGCTTGGATACGCAGTATTTT. It specifies CATQTGGLDTQYF.

The V gene is TRBV7-9, the J gene TRBJ2-4, with D possibly being TRBD1 or TRBD2 (5 bases each). Germline V gene data show CDR1 as SEHNR and CDR2 as FQNEAQ (reference sequence). Trimming pared 1 base from V and 7 bases from J, leaving 11 bases between. CDR3 size: 14 residues. CDR3 coding DNA: TGTGCCAGCAGCTTAGAAACGGGGCGGAACATTCAGTACTTC. It codes for CASSLETGRNIQYF.

This clone showed up just once. The genes are TRBV5-1 and TRBJ2-7; D gene uncertain. The CDR3 has 14 residues. Between the trimmed V and J ends, which lost 4 bases and 2 bases, there was a span of 13 bases. Germline CDR1 is SGHRS and CDR2 is YFSETQ. The CDR3 region has the DNA TGCGCCAGCAGCCAGACTCAGTCAGCCTACGAGCAGTACTTC. It codes for CASSQTQSAYEQYF. The variable domain in full, with the rest retrieved from reference TRBV5-1 and TRBJ2-7, is KAGVTQTPRYLIKTRGQQVTLSCSPISGHRSVSWYQQTPGQGLQFLFEYFSETQRNKGNFPGRFSGRQFSNSRSEMNVSTLELGDSALYLCASSQTQSAYEQYFGPGTRLTVT.

The V gene is TRBV5-1, the J gene TRBJ2-7, with TRBD2 matching 11 bases. V dropped 0 bases and J dropped 5; count of bases not matched to a gene: 7. The CDR3 has 16 residues. The germline V gene encodes CDR1 SGHRS and CDR2 YFSETQ. The CDR3 coding sequence is TGCGCCAGCAGCTTGGGTACTAGCGGGAGCGGCGACGAGCAGTACTTC. It yields the protein CASSLGTSGSGDEQYF.

The rearrangement uses TRBV20-1 and TRBJ1-2; 8 positions match TRBD1. CDR1 is DFQATT and CDR2 is SNEGSKA in the germline V gene (reference sequence). The CDR3 has 11 amino acids. The V gene end was trimmed by 4 bases and the J gene end by 6 bases; junction bases not matched to a gene: 1. The CDR3 region is CSANRGNGYTF. The CDR3 DNA follows: TGCAGTGCTAACAGGGGGAATGGCTACACCTTC.

This sequence joins TRBV30 and TRBJ2-7; 9 bases are shared with TRBD2. The CDR3 sequence is 15 residues long. V lost 3 bases to trimming and J lost 5 bases; unmatched junction nucleotides: 11. Germline-derived CDR1 and CDR2 are GTSNPN and SVGIG (reference sequence). The CDR3 DNA is TGTGCCTGGAGCGGTCCGGGACTAGCTGTCGACGAGCAGTACTTC. Translation: CAWSGPGLAVDEQYF. The full variable domain, in which reference TRBV30 and TRBJ2-7 provide the parts outside the CDR3, is SQTIHQWPATLVQPVGSPLSLECTVEGTSNPNLYWYRQAAGRGLQLLFYSVGIGQISSEVPQNLSASRPQDRQFILSSKKLLLSDSGFYLCAWSGPGLAVDEQYFGPGTRLTVT.

This rearrangement joins TRBV25-1 to TRBJ2-3, with 12 nucleotides matching TRBD2. J lost 4 bases, V lost 5 bases, and 7 bases had no gene match. Per germline, CDR1 MGHDK and CDR2 SYGVNS. The CDR3 runs 16 residues. The CDR3, as DNA: TGTGCCAGCAGTATCCTAGCGGGGGGGGGCGCAGATACGCAGTATTTT. Its protein is CASSILAGGGADTQYF.

The chain uses TRBV5-1 and TRBJ2-4, with D possibly being TRBD1 or TRBD2 (5 bases each). Germline-derived CDR1 and CDR2 are SGHRS and YFSETQ. This CDR3 contains 14 residues. V was cut by 3 bases and J by 8 bases, with 15 bases left in between. CDR3 coding DNA: TGCGCCAGCAGCTCGGGACCCGGGGTCGACATTCAGTACTTC. Protein product: CASSSGPGVDIQYF.

This clone was counted between two and nine times. This sequence joins TRBV29-1 and TRBJ1-1, with no clear D. The CDR3 spans 11 residues. Germline lookup yields CDR1 SQVTM and CDR2 ANQGSEA. Between the trimmed V and J ends, which lost 5 bases and 3 bases, there was a span of 7 bases. The CDR3 DNA follows: TGCAGCGTTAAAGGGTACACTGAAGCTTTCTTT. Protein product: CSVKGYTEAFF.

CDR3 loop: CASSTDGTGVEKLFF. The CDR3 region has the DNA TGTGCCAGTAGTACAGACGGGACAGGGGTAGAAAAACTGTTTTTT. The chain uses TRBV19 and TRBJ1-4; TRBD1 aligns across 10 bases. V lost 4 bases, J lost 8 bases, and 7 bases stayed unmatched. Per germline, CDR1 LNHDA and CDR2 SQIVND (reference sequence). This CDR3 spans 15 amino acids.

The chain joins TRBV5-1 to TRBJ1-2, with 8 nucleotides matching TRBD1. CDR3 length equals 15 residues. After removal of 4 bases from V and 4 bases from J, the junction contained 9 bases not matched to a gene. Germline V gene lookup returns CDR1 SGHRS and CDR2 YFSETQ. CDR3 nucleotides: TGCGCCAGCAGCGTCGGACAGGGCGGCGGCTATGGCTACACCTTC. Its translation is CASSVGQGGGYGYTF. Filled out from reference TRBV5-1 and TRBJ1-2, the complete variable domain reads KAGVTQTPRYLIKTRGQQVTLSCSPISGHRSVSWYQQTPGQGLQFLFEYFSETQRNKGNFPGRFSGRQFSNSRSEMNVSTLELGDSALYLCASSVGQGGGYGYTFGSGTRLTVV.